The T cell receptor beta chain described here comes from a study of blood T cell repertoires in COVID-19. Overall study: Specimens from acute and convalescent COVID-19 originated in the United States, Italy and Spain. Nucleic acid was either cDNA or gDNA, and it came from T cells, B-cell-depleted T cells, or PBMCs.

Source study methods: The authors estimated nucleated cell counts from reference gene primer amplification. This table comes from immunoSEQ multiplex PCR, and its TCRdb copy is limited to in-frame clones, with some not included. The DNA gave D and trimming, while V, J and clone size come from that table. The table has around 100,000 clones, roughly nine tenths seen once. The specimen sequenced was peripheral blood. The sequence derives from a woman aged 55-70 years with acute or convalescent COVID-19.

CDR3 sequence reads: CASSLELGRSTDTQYF. In nucleotides, the CDR3 is TGTGCCAGCAGCTTAGAATTGGGCCGGAGCACAGATACGCAGTATTTT. J is TRBJ2-3 and V is TRBV7-8; the D is unclear. The CDR3 is made up of 16 amino acids. Germline loops: CDR1 SGHVS, CDR2 FQNEAQ. V was clipped by 1 base and J by 0 bases, with 11 bases between them.